These 5 T cell receptor beta chains came from one sample sequenced in a study of tumor-infiltrating lymphocytes in primary liver carcinoma. RNA was extracted from whole blood without cell sorting, alongside germline DNA. TCR beta cDNA was prepared out of about 530 ng total RNA by means of a constant-region primer. Slightly modified ARM-PCR, run as three nested multiplex PCR rounds, produced the TCR beta libraries. Primers for the first two PCR rounds were TRBV1-TRBV30 forward primers and a C-beta reverse primer (about 9 cycles per round). MiXCR was run by TCRdb on the multiplex PCR reads, yielding one entry per CDR3 protein. The repertoire holds approximately 340,000 distinct CDR3 sequences, with approximately 64% as singletons. The sequenced material came from peripheral blood. The origin of the receptors is a middle-aged man with primary liver carcinoma and hepatitis B virus infection.

Comments on this clonotype: The DNA is left out, because the CDR3 cannot be placed on it with certainty; the CDR3 is given as TCRdb lists it. The V call is TRBV11-2, the J call TRBJ2-1; the D call of TRBD1 is as the table states it, not checked on the DNA. Looked up from germline, CDR1 is SGHAT and CDR2 is FQNNGV. The CDR3 length equals 15 residues, ends included. CDR3: CASTPGEVGRGSELF.

About this clonotype: The junction differs from germline at one of its ends, possibly a read error. The chain couples TRBV6-2 or TRBV6-3 to TRBJ2-7; no definite D call. CDR3 length equals 13 residues. Germline lookup yields CDR1 MNHEY and CDR2 SVGEGT. The CDR3 DNA sequence: TGTGCCAGCACCGATCGGGTCGTGGGCGAGCTGTACTTC. As protein: CASTDRVVGELYF.

At least ten counts were recorded for this clonotype. The chain recombines TRBV5-4 with TRBJ1-2, with 8 bases aligning to TRBD1. V dropped 2 bases and J dropped 8; count of bases not matched to a gene: 8. CDR1 is SGHNT, CDR2 YYREEE, per germline (reference sequence). CDR3 length: 14 residues. The CDR3 sequence is CASSFRGRWVGYTF. The CDR3 DNA sequence: TGTGCCAGCAGCTTCAGGGGGCGCTGGGTCGGCTACACCTTC.

This clonotype was seen once. This sequence may be a read error, since a much larger clone differs from it by one base. The rearrangement links TRBV4-2 to TRBJ1-2; D remains unclear. Trimming stripped 2 bases from V and 4 bases from J, with 8 bases between. This CDR3 region has 13 residues. Germline V gene sequence: CDR1 LGHNA, CDR2 YNFKEQ. The CDR3 loop reads CASSQYESYGYTF. In nucleotides, the CDR3 is TGTGCCAGCAGCCAATATGAGAGCTATGGCTACACCTTC.

This clonotype was detected ten times or more. This chain uses TRBV12-3 or TRBV12-4 with TRBJ1-3; possibly TRBD1 for D (5 bases). CDR3 length: 15 amino acids. Trimming removed 5 bases at V and 0 bases at J, with 11 bases between. The CDR3 region has the DNA TGTGCCAGCAGTGCCGGGGCGCGCTCTGGAAACACCATATATTTT. Translated: CASSAGARSGNTIYF.